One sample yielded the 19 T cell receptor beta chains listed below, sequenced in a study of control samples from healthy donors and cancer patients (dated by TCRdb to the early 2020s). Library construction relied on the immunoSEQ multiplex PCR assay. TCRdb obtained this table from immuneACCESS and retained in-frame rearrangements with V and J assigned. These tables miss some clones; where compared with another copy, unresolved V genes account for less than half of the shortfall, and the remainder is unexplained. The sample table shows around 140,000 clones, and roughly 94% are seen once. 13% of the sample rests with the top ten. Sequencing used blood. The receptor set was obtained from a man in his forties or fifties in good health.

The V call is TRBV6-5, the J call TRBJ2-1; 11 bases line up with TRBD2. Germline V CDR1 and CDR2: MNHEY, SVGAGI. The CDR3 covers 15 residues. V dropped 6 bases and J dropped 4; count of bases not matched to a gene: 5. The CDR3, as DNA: TGTGCCAGCAGGCCCACTAGCGGGAGATACAATGAGCAGTTCTTC. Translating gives CASRPTSGRYNEQFF.

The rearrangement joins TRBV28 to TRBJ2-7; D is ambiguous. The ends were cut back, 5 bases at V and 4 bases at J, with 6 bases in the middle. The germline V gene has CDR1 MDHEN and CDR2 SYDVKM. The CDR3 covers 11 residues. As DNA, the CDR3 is TGTGCCAGCAGTACCGGGTACGAGCAGTACTTC. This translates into CASSTGYEQYF.

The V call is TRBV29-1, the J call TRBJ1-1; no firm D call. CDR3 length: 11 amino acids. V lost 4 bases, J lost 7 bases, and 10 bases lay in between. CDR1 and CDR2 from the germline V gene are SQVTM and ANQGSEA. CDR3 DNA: TGCAGCGTTGCTCGCAGGAGTGAAGCTTTCTTT. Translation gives CSVARRSEAFF.

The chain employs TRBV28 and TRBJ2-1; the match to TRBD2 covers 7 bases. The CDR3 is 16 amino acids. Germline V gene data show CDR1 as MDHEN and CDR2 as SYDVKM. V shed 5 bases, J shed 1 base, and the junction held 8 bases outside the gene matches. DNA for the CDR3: TGTGCCAGCAGTATTCAATCTAGCGGATCCTACAATGAGCAGTTCTTC. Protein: CASSIQSSGSYNEQFF.

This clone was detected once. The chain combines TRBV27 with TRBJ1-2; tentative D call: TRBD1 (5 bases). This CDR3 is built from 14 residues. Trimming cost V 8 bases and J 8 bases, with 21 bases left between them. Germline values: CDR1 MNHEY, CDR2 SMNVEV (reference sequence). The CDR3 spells CASLSLSRVSGYTF. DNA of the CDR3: TGTGCCAGCCTCTCCCTTTCCAGGGTGAGCGGCTACACCTTC.

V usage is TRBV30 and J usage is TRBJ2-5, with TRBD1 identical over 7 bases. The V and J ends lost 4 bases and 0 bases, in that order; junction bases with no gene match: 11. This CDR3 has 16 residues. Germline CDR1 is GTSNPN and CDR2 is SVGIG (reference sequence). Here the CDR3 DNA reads TGTGCCTGGATAGGTGGGACAGAACCTTACCAAGAGACCCAGTACTTC. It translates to CAWIGGTEPYQETQYF.

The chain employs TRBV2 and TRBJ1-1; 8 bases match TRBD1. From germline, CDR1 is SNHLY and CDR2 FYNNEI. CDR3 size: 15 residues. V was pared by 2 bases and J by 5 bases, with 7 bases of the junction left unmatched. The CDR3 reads CASSEQGAADTEAFF. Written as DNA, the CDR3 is TGTGCCAGCAGTGAACAGGGGGCAGCAGATACTGAAGCTTTCTTT.

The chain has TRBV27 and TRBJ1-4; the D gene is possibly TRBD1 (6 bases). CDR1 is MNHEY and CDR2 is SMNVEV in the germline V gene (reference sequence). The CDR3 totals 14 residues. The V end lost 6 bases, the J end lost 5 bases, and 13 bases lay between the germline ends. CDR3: CASRRDILNEKLFF. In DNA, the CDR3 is TGTGCCAGCAGAAGGGACATCCTAAATGAAAAACTGTTTTTT.

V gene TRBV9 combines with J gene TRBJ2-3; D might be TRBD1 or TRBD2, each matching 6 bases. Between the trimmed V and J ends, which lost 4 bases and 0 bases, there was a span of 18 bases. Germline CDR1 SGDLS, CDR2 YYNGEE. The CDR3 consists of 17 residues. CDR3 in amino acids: CASSPMRGVESTDTQYF. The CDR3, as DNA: TGTGCCAGCAGCCCTATGAGGGGGGTAGAAAGCACAGATACGCAGTATTTT.

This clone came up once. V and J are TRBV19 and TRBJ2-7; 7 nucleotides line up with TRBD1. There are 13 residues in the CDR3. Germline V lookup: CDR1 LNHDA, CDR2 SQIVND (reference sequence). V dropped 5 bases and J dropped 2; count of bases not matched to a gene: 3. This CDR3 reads CASSVDRAYEQYF. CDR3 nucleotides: TGTGCCAGTAGTGTTGACAGGGCCTACGAGCAGTACTTC.

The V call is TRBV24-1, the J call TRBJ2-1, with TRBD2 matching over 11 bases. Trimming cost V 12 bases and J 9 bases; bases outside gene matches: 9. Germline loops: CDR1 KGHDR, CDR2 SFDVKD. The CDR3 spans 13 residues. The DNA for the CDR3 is TGTGCCGCCCGAACTAGCGGGGGAGCTGAGCAGTTCTTC. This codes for CAARTSGGAEQFF.

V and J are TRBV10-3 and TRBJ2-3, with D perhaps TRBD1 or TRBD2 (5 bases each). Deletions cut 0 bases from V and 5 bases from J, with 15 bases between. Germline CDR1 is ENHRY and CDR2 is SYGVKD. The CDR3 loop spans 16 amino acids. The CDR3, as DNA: TGTGCCATCAGTGAGTCGAGGGGCACCTTGGGAGATACGCAGTATTTT. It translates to CAISESRGTLGDTQYF.

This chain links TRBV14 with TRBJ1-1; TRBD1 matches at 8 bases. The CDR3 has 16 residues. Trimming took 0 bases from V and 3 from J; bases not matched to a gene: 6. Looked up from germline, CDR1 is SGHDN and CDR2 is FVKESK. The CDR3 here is CASSQELRGQDTEAFF. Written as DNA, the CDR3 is TGTGCCAGCAGCCAAGAGTTGCGGGGACAGGACACTGAAGCTTTCTTT.

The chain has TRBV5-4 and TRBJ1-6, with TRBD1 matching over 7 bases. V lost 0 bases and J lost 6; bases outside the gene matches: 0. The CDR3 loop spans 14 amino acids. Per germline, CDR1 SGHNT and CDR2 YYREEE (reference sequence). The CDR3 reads CASSLGQGNSPLHF. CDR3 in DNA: TGTGCCAGCAGCTTGGGACAGGGTAATTCACCCCTCCACTTT.

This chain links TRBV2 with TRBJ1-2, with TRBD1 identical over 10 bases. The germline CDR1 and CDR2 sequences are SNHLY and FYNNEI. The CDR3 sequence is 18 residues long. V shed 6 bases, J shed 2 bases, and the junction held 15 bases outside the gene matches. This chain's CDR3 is CASRSTGGARIANYGYTF. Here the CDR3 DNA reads TGTGCCAGCAGATCGACAGGGGGCGCGCGCATTGCAAACTATGGCTACACCTTC.

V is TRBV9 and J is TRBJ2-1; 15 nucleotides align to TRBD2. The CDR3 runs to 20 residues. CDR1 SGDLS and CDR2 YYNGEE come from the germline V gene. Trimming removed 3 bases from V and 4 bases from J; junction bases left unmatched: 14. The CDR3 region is CASSGRGGLAGGENYNEQFF. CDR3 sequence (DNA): TGTGCCAGCAGCGGGAGGGGGGGACTAGCGGGGGGAGAAAATTACAATGAGCAGTTCTTC.

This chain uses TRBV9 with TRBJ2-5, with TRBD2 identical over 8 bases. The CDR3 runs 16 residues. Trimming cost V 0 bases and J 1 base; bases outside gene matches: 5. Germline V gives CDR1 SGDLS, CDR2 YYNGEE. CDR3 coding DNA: TGTGCCAGCAGCGTAGGCCGAGCGGGGGTCCAAGAGACCCAGTACTTC. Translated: CASSVGRAGVQETQYF.

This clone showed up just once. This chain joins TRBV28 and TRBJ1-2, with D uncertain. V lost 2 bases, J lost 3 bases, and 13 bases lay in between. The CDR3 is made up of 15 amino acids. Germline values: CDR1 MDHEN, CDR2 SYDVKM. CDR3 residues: CASSLGVWGDYGYTF. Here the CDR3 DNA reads TGTGCCAGCAGTTTAGGGGTGTGGGGTGACTATGGCTACACCTTC.

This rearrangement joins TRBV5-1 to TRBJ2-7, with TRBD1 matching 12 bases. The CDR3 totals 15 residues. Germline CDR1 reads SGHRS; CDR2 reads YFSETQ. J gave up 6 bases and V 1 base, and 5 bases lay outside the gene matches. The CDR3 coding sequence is TGCGCCAGCAGCTTGTGGGACAGGGGGCCGGGCGAGCAGTACTTC. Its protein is CASSLWDRGPGEQYF.